This T cell receptor (beta chain) was sequenced for a study of regulatory T cells in long-lasting Graves disease. Trimming stripped 2 bases from V and 6 bases from J, with 11 bases between. CDR3 length: 12 residues. CDR1 and CDR2 from the germline V gene are SQVTM and ANQGSEA. Turning to this clonotype: Its antigen remains unidentified.

Time point noted: newly diagnosed GD, antithyroid drugs for less than 3 months. Extracted RNA from PBMCs served as the source of the TCR library. iRepertoire HTBI primers and Arm-PCR of CDR3 regions built TCR beta libraries. TCRdb re-analysed the multiplex PCR reads in MiXCR, keeping a single row per CDR3 protein. This table holds 400,000 to 500,000 distinct CDR3 sequences, roughly 15% found once. Study-level results: No thyroid tissue was studied; the work used peripheral blood only. There was favoring of TRBV28, TRBJ1-2 and TRBJ2-5 in persistent disease.

The sample was also reused in another study, on T cells in Graves' hyperthyroidism and ophthalmopathy. That paper states: Blood also contained most expanded thyroid clonotypes above 0.001.

V is TRBV29-1 and J is TRBJ2-7; D possibly corresponds to TRBD2 (7 bases). Sample: peripheral blood mononuclear cells (PBMCs), taken at new diagnosis, from a patient treated with antithyroid drugs. The sequence came from a woman aged 45-65 years with Graves disease. DNA for the CDR3: TGCAGCGTTGAATTGGGGGGGCTCGAGCAGTACTTC. It encodes CSVELGGLEQYF.